Presented here are 31 T cell receptor beta chains from one specimen sequenced in a study of blood T cell repertoires in COVID-19. Method: immunoSEQ multiplex PCR; TCRdb's copy keeps in-frame clones and lacks some. The sample has about 190,000 clones; around 84% are singletons. Sequencing was carried out using PBMCs or T cells enriched from blood (not recorded which). These receptors were taken from a woman aged 25 to 39 who had recovered from COVID-19.

V is TRBV6-6 and J is TRBJ1-2; D gene uncertain. The CDR3 extends over 14 amino acids. The V and J ends lost 10 bases and 6 bases respectively, with 21 bases between them. Looked up from germline, CDR1 is MNHNY and CDR2 is SVGAGI (reference sequence). The CDR3 sequence: CATRGGRRENGYTF. The CDR3 DNA is TGTGCCACCCGGGGAGGGAGAAGGGAAAATGGCTACACCTTC.

The V call is TRBV5-4, the J call TRBJ2-1; no clear D gene. Germline CDR1 is SGHNT and CDR2 is YYREEE (reference sequence). Trimming stripped 0 bases from V and 0 bases from J, with 7 bases between. This CDR3 comprises 15 residues. The CDR3 region is CASSLEPSSYNEQFF. The CDR3 nucleotides read TGTGCCAGCAGCTTGGAACCTAGCTCCTACAATGAGCAGTTCTTC.

V and J are TRBV7-8 and TRBJ1-1, with D uncertain. Between the trimmed V and J ends, which lost 5 bases and 4 bases, there was a span of 11 bases. In germline, CDR1 is SGHVS, CDR2 FQNEAQ. CDR3 length equals 13 residues. The CDR3 here is CASSEVERTEAFF. CDR3 DNA: TGTGCCAGCAGCGAGGTAGAACGCACTGAAGCTTTCTTT.

The V and J genes are TRBV6-6 and TRBJ2-6; D is possibly TRBD1 (6 bases). Germline V gene data show CDR1 as MNHNY and CDR2 as SVGAGI (reference sequence). CDR3 length equals 15 residues. Trimming shortened V by 5 bases and J by 0 bases, and 8 bases separated the two germline ends. CDR3 nucleotide sequence: TGTGCCAGCAGTACAGGGTTCTCTGGGGCCAACGTCCTGACTTTC. Protein: CASSTGFSGANVLTF.

The rearrangement links TRBV21-1 to TRBJ2-5; the table names TRBD2, a call not compared with the DNA. TRBV21-1 has pseudogene status. This CDR3 comprises 15 residues. The CDR3 DNA is TGTGCCAGCAGCAAATGGATAGCGGGCCAAGAGACCCAGTACTTC. Protein sequence: CASSKWIAGQETQYF.

The J gene is TRBJ1-6, the V gene TRBV28; D is perhaps TRBD1 (5 bases). There are 14 residues in the CDR3. CDR1 and CDR2 (germline): MDHEN, SYDVKM. V was pared by 4 bases and J by 10 bases, with 14 bases between. This CDR3 is CASSSGGRGSPLHF. In DNA, the CDR3 is TGTGCCAGCAGTTCCGGGGGTAGGGGCTCACCCCTCCACTTT.

V gene TRBV11-2 combines with J gene TRBJ1-2, with TRBD1 identical over 8 bases. Germline loops: CDR1 SGHAT, CDR2 FQNNGV. V dropped 5 bases and J dropped 0; count of bases not matched to a gene: 5. The CDR3 loop spans 15 amino acids. The CDR3 nucleotides are TGTGCCAGCAGCACCACAGGGGGAGCTAACTATGGCTACACCTTC. This encodes CASSTTGGANYGYTF. Looking up the rest from reference TRBV11-2 and TRBJ1-2 gives the full variable domain: EAGVAQSPRYKIIEKRQSVAFWCNPISGHATLYWYQQILGQGPKLLIQFQNNGVVDDSQLPKDRFSAERLKGVDSTLKIQPAKLEDSAVYLCASSTTGGANYGYTFGSGTRLTVV.

The chain has TRBV5-1 and TRBJ1-2; TRBD1 matches 9 bases. J gave up 4 bases and V 3 bases, and 10 bases lay outside the gene matches. Germline V gives CDR1 SGHRS, CDR2 YFSETQ. This CDR3 is built from 16 residues. The DNA for the CDR3 is TGCGCCAGCAGCTCGGGACAGGGCGCTCTTTCCTATGGCTACACCTTC. Amino acids: CASSSGQGALSYGYTF.

V gene TRBV20-1 combines with J gene TRBJ1-1; D unclear. Germline V gene data show CDR1 as DFQATT and CDR2 as SNEGSKA (reference sequence). V lost 3 bases, J lost 1 base, and 9 bases lay in between. The CDR3 totals 13 residues. CDR3 sequence (DNA): TGCAGTGCTAGTCTAGATGGGAACACTGAAGCTTTCTTT. Translated: CSASLDGNTEAFF.

The chain recombines TRBV5-6 with TRBJ2-1; 7 bases line up with TRBD1. V gave up 2 bases and J gave up 9 bases; unmatched junction bases: 11. There are 15 residues in the CDR3. Germline V gene data show CDR1 as SGHDT and CDR2 as YYEEEE. This CDR3 reads CASSLPDRAISEQFF. The CDR3 DNA reads TGTGCCAGCAGCTTACCCGACAGGGCGATCAGTGAGCAGTTCTTC. Combining the CDR3 with reference TRBV5-6 and TRBJ2-1 gives the whole variable domain DAGVTQSPTHLIKTRGQQVTLRCSPKSGHDTVSWYQQALGQGPQFIFQYYEEEERQRGNFPDRFSGHQFPNYSSELNVNALLLGDSALYLCASSLPDRAISEQFFGPGTRLTVL.

The chain is built from TRBV7-9 and TRBJ2-5; perhaps TRBD2 as D (6 bases). Trimming pared 5 bases from V and 7 bases from J, leaving 17 bases between. This CDR3 has 14 amino acids. CDR1 is SEHNR, CDR2 FQNEAQ, per germline (reference sequence). CDR3 protein: CASSPNLGGGTQYF. For the CDR3, the DNA is TGTGCCAGCAGCCCGAACTTGGGAGGAGGGACCCAGTACTTC.

This chain links TRBV7-3 with TRBJ1-1; tentative D call: TRBD1 (5 bases). Trimming shortened V by 5 bases and J by 0 bases, and 7 bases separated the two germline ends. Germline lookup yields CDR1 SGHTA and CDR2 FQGTGA. The CDR3 is 13 amino acids. The DNA of the CDR3 is TGTGCCAGCAGCATGACAGTGAACACTGAAGCTTTCTTT. Translation gives CASSMTVNTEAFF.

V is TRBV19 and J is TRBJ1-1; 8 bases line up with TRBD1. Germline CDR1 LNHDA, CDR2 SQIVND (reference sequence). The ends lost 3 bases at V and 8 bases at J; junction bases unmatched: 5. The CDR3 extends over 13 amino acids. Here the CDR3 DNA reads TGTGCCAGTAGTATCCGTGGGACAGGCGAAGCTTTCTTT. It yields the protein CASSIRGTGEAFF. The full variable domain, completed using reference TRBV19 and TRBJ1-1, is DGGITQSPKYLFRKEGQNVTLSCEQNLNHDAMYWYRQDPGQGLRLIYYSQIVNDFQKGDIAEGYSVSREKKESFPLTVTSAQKNPTAFYLCASSIRGTGEAFFGQGTRLTVV.

V is TRBV6-5 and J is TRBJ1-5; the match to TRBD1 covers 8 bases. V lost 6 bases, J lost 4 bases, and 5 bases stayed unmatched. The germline CDR1 and CDR2 sequences are MNHEY and SVGAGI. The CDR3 loop spans 14 amino acids. This CDR3 reads CASSTRQGNQPQHF. CDR3 nucleotides: TGTGCCAGCAGCACTAGACAGGGGAATCAGCCCCAGCATTTT.

This clone was observed a few times. The chain is built from TRBV19 and TRBJ2-1; D not certain. This CDR3 is 17 amino acids long. In germline, CDR1 is LNHDA, CDR2 SQIVND (reference sequence). Trimming shortened V by 3 bases and J by 0 bases, and 15 bases separated the two germline ends. CDR3 amino acids: CASSINPSRYSYNEQFF. In DNA, the CDR3 is TGTGCCAGTAGTATCAATCCCAGCAGGTACTCCTACAATGAGCAGTTCTTC. The full variable domain, rest sourced from reference TRBV19 and TRBJ2-1, is DGGITQSPKYLFRKEGQNVTLSCEQNLNHDAMYWYRQDPGQGLRLIYYSQIVNDFQKGDIAEGYSVSREKKESFPLTVTSAQKNPTAFYLCASSINPSRYSYNEQFFGPGTRLTVL.

The gene calls are TRBV19 and TRBJ2-3; TRBD1 matches 8 bases. From germline, CDR1 is LNHDA and CDR2 SQIVND (reference sequence). With 4 bases clipped from V and 3 bases from J, the junction kept 9 bases outside the gene matches. This CDR3 comprises 16 residues. CDR3 protein: CASSTWTGKLTDTQYF. For the CDR3, the DNA is TGTGCCAGTAGTACCTGGACAGGGAAACTTACAGATACGCAGTATTTT.

The chain is built from TRBV3-1 (or the pseudogene TRBV3-2) and TRBJ2-1; D is perhaps TRBD2 (7 bases). The ends were cut back, 2 bases at V and 2 bases at J, with 13 bases in the middle. CDR1 is LGHDT, CDR2 YNNKEL, per germline (reference sequence). This CDR3 comprises 16 residues. CDR3 sequence (DNA): TGTGCCAGCAGCCAACGAACCGGGGGGCCCTACAATGAGCAGTTCTTC. Protein: CASSQRTGGPYNEQFF.

V gene TRBV6-1 combines with J gene TRBJ1-4, with TRBD1 as a possible D gene (5 bases). V lost 2 bases, J lost 11 bases, and 12 bases lay in between. CDR3 length equals 13 residues. The germline V gene encodes CDR1 MNHNS and CDR2 SASEGT. CDR3 DNA: TGTGCCAGCAGTGAAAGGTCGACAGCTAAACTGTTTTTT. Its translation: CASSERSTAKLFF.

The gene calls are TRBV19 and TRBJ1-5, with 7 positions matching TRBD1. Per germline, CDR1 LNHDA and CDR2 SQIVND (reference sequence). CDR3 length: 17 residues. Trimming took 6 bases from V and 0 from J; bases not matched to a gene: 11. The DNA of the CDR3 is TGTGCCAGTAGCCCGGGACAGTTGATATATAGCAATCAGCCCCAGCATTTT. It is translated as CASSPGQLIYSNQPQHF.

J is TRBJ2-1 and V is TRBV7-3, with D unclear. The V end lost 4 bases, the J end lost 6 bases, and 10 bases lay between the germline ends. This CDR3 has 13 residues. From germline, CDR1 is SGHTA and CDR2 FQGTGA. The CDR3 nucleotides are TGTGCCAGCAGCTCCGACATCCTCAATGAGCAGTTCTTC. Its protein product is CASSSDILNEQFF. The full variable domain, with the rest looked up from reference TRBV7-3 and TRBJ2-1, is GAGVSQTPSNKVTEKGKYVELRCDPISGHTALYWYRQSLGQGPEFLIYFQGTGAADDSGLPNDRFFAVRPEGSVSTLKIQRTERGDSAVYLCASSSDILNEQFFGPGTRLTVL.

V and J are TRBV28 and TRBJ2-7; D might be TRBD1 (5 bases). Germline-derived CDR1 and CDR2 are MDHEN and SYDVKM. The CDR3 extends over 14 amino acids. Trimming took 10 bases from V and 2 from J, leaving 18 bases between them. The CDR3 protein is CATTFPHRPYEQYF. The CDR3 DNA reads TGTGCCACCACCTTTCCCCACAGGCCCTACGAGCAGTACTTC.

In DNA, the CDR3 is TGTGCCAGCTCACCTCCTGGAGGGGCGAACACTGAAGCTTTCTTT. It specifies CASSPPGGANTEAFF. The gene calls are TRBV18 and TRBJ1-1; TRBD1 might be the D (5 bases). CDR1 KGHSH and CDR2 LQKENI come from the germline V gene. Deletions cut 3 bases from V and 1 base from J, with 12 bases between. The CDR3 runs 15 residues. The whole variable domain, remainder taken from reference TRBV18 and TRBJ1-1, is NAGVMQNPRHLVRRRGQEARLRCSPMKGHSHVYWYRQLPEEGLKFMVYLQKENIIDESGMPKERFSAEFPKEGPSILRIQQVVRGDSAAYFCASSPPGGANTEAFFGQGTRLTVV.

This sequence joins TRBV28 and TRBJ2-7; D possibly corresponds to TRBD1 (6 bases). The CDR3 sequence is 15 residues long. V was clipped by 4 bases and J by 2 bases, with 15 bases between them. Germline CDR1 reads MDHEN; CDR2 reads SYDVKM. CDR3 DNA sequence: TGTGCCAGCAGTTCCTTCCGGGACAAGCCCTACGAGCAGTACGTC. As protein: CASSSFRDKPYEQYV.

This clone was seen a few times. This sequence joins TRBV3-1 (or the pseudogene TRBV3-2) and TRBJ1-1; D gene unclear. Germline V gives CDR1 LGHDT, CDR2 YNNKEL (reference sequence). The V gene lost 4 bases and the J gene lost 5 bases, with 26 bases spanning the gap. This CDR3 region has 18 residues. The CDR3 reads CASSPVMSGRRAGTEAFF. The CDR3 DNA is TGTGCCAGCAGCCCTGTTATGAGTGGACGGCGGGCGGGGACTGAAGCTTTCTTT.

The chain recombines TRBV29-1 with TRBJ1-1, with 8 bases fitting TRBD1. The CDR3 runs to 14 residues. V lost 3 bases, J lost 0 bases, and 3 bases stayed unmatched. Germline V gene lookup returns CDR1 SQVTM and CDR2 ANQGSEA. The CDR3 DNA reads TGCAGCGTTGATAGGACAGGGATGAACACTGAAGCTTTCTTT. Residues: CSVDRTGMNTEAFF.

For the CDR3, the DNA is TGTGCCAGTAGTTCCAGACAGGGGGCTATCACCGGGGAGCTGTTTTTT. Translating it yields CASSSRQGAITGELFF. The J gene is TRBJ2-2, the V gene TRBV19; TRBD1 aligns across 10 bases. V shed 5 bases, J shed 4 bases, and the junction held 7 bases outside the gene matches. CDR1 LNHDA and CDR2 SQIVND come from the germline V gene (reference sequence). The CDR3 covers 16 residues.

This sequence joins TRBV30 and TRBJ1-1; 8 bases are a match to TRBD1. The CDR3 consists of 14 residues. Germline V gives CDR1 GTSNPN, CDR2 SVGIG (reference sequence). J was trimmed by 1 base and V by 4 bases; bases with no gene match: 5. The CDR3 sequence is CAWTSGTGNTEAFF. CDR3 nucleotide sequence: TGTGCCTGGACCAGTGGGACAGGGAACACTGAAGCTTTCTTT. Based on the CDR3 plus reference TRBV30 and TRBJ1-1, the full variable domain is SQTIHQWPATLVQPVGSPLSLECTVEGTSNPNLYWYRQAAGRGLQLLFYSVGIGQISSEVPQNLSASRPQDRQFILSSKKLLLSDSGFYLCAWTSGTGNTEAFFGQGTRLTVV.

The genes are TRBV6-2 or TRBV6-3 and TRBJ2-5; D gene unclear. The CDR3 loop spans 11 amino acids. V was shortened by 2 bases and J by 5 bases, with 3 bases between the two germline ends. CDR1 and CDR2 from the germline V gene are MNHEY and SVGEGT. The CDR3 loop reads CASSYEETQYF. The DNA for the CDR3 is TGTGCCAGCAGTTACGAGGAGACCCAGTACTTC.

The rearrangement links TRBV29-1 to TRBJ1-4; D not resolved. The ends were cut back, 7 bases at V and 0 bases at J, with 12 bases in the middle. The germline V gene has CDR1 SQVTM and CDR2 ANQGSEA. This CDR3 region has 14 residues. The CDR3 region is CSANLGATNEKLFF. CDR3 DNA: TGCAGCGCCAACCTCGGAGCAACTAATGAAAAACTGTTTTTT. Using reference TRBV29-1 and TRBJ1-4 for the parts outside the CDR3, the full variable domain is SAVISQKPSRDICQRGTSLTIQCQVDSQVTMMFWYRQQPGQSLTLIATANQGSEATYESGFVIDKFPISRPNLTFSTLTVSNMSPEDSSIYLCSANLGATNEKLFFGSGTQLSVL.

The gene calls are TRBV3-1 (or the pseudogene TRBV3-2) and TRBJ1-2, with 12 positions matching TRBD1. The junction had 8 bases not matched to a gene; V was cut back by 3 bases and J by 6 bases. The CDR3 length is 16 residues. Germline values: CDR1 LGHDT, CDR2 YNNKEL (reference sequence). The CDR3 DNA follows: TGTGCCAGCAGCCACCCCCCGGGACAGGGGGCGGATGGCTACACCTTC. Its protein product is CASSHPPGQGADGYTF.

As regards this clone: The same CDR3 also results from other DNA sequences found in this sample. The V gene is TRBV6-1, the J gene TRBJ1-5, with D maybe TRBD1 (6 bases). V was clipped by 0 bases and J by 5 bases, with 11 bases between them. Germline-derived CDR1 and CDR2 are MNHNS and SASEGT. The length of the CDR3 is 15 residues. CDR3: CASSEAGGLDQPQHF. In DNA form, the CDR3 reads TGTGCCAGCAGTGAAGCAGGGGGTTTAGATCAGCCCCAGCATTTT.